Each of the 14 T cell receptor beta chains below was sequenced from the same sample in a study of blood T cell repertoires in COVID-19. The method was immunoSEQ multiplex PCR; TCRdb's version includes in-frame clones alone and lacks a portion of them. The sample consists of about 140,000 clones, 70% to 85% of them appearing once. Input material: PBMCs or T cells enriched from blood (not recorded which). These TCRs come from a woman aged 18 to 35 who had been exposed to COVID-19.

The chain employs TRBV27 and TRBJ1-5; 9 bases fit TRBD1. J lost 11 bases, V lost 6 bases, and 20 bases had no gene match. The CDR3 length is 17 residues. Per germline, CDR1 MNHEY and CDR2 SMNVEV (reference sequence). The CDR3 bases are TGTGCCAGCAGCCCACTCGCCGGGACAGGGTCCAAGGGGGCCCAGCATTTT. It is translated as CASSPLAGTGSKGAQHF.

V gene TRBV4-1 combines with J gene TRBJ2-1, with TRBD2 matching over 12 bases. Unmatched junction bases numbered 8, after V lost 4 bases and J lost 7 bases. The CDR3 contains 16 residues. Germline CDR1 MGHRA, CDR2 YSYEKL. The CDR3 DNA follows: TGCGCCAGCAGCCGGAGACTAGCGGGAGATGGAAATGAGCAGTTCTTC. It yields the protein CASSRRLAGDGNEQFF.

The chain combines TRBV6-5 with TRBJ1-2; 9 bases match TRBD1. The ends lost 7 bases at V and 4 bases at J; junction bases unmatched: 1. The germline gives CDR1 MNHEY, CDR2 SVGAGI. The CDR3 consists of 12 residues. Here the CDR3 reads CASTTGGYGYTF. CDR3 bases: TGTGCCAGCACGACAGGGGGCTATGGCTACACCTTC.

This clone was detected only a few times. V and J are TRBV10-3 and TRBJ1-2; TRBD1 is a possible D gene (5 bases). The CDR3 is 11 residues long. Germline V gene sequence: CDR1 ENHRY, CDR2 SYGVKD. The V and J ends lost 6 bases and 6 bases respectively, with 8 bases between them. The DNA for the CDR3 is TGTGCCATCAGCCTCAGGGATGGCTACACCTTC. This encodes CAISLRDGYTF.

CDR3 in DNA: TGTGCCAGCAGCTCGACTAGCGGGAGACTCTATGAGCAGTTCTTC. The encoded protein is CASSSTSGRLYEQFF. This chain joins TRBV7-3 and TRBJ2-1; 12 nucleotides line up with TRBD2. The CDR3 consists of 15 residues. V was pared by 4 bases and J by 8 bases, with 6 bases of the junction left unmatched. Germline lookup yields CDR1 SGHTA and CDR2 FQGTGA.

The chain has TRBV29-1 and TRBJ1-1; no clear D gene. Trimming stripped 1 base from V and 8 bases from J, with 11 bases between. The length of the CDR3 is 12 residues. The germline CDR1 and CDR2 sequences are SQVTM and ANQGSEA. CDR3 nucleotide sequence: TGCAGCGTTGAAGGGGCCGAGACGGAAGCTTTCTTT. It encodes CSVEGAETEAFF.

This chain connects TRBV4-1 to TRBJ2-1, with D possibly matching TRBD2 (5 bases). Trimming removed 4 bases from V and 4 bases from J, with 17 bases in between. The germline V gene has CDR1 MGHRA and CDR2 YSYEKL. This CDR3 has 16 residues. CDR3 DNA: TGCGCCAGCAGCCTACGAGGGTTTGGCCCATACAATGAGCAGTTCTTC. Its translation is CASSLRGFGPYNEQFF.

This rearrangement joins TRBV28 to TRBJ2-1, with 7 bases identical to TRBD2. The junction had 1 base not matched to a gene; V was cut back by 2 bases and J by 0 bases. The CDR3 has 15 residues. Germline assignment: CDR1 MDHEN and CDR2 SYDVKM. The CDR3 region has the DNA TGTGCCAGCAGTTTAGGCGGGAGCTCCTACAATGAGCAGTTCTTC. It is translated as CASSLGGSSYNEQFF.

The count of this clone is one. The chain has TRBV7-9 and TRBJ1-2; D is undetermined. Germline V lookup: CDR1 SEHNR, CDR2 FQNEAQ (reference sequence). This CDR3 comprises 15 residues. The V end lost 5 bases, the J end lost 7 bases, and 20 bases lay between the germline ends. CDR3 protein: CASSPRVVEGTGYTF. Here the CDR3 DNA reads TGTGCCAGCAGCCCTAGGGTGGTGGAGGGTACTGGCTACACCTTC. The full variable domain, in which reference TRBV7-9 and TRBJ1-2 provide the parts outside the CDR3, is DTGVSQNPRHKITKRGQNVTFRCDPISEHNRLYWYRQTLGQGPEFLTYFQNEAQLEKSRLLSDRFSAERPKGSFSTLEIQRTEQGDSAMYLCASSPRVVEGTGYTFGSGTRLTVV.

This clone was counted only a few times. In DNA, the CDR3 is TGTGCCACCCAGACAGGGGGCTTCTATGGCTACACCTTC. Translation: CATQTGGFYGYTF. This chain uses TRBV5-4 with TRBJ1-2; 10 bases map to TRBD1. The CDR3 spans 13 residues. V shed 9 bases and J 4 bases; nucleotides not matched to a gene: 6. Germline lookup yields CDR1 SGHNT and CDR2 YYREEE (reference sequence).

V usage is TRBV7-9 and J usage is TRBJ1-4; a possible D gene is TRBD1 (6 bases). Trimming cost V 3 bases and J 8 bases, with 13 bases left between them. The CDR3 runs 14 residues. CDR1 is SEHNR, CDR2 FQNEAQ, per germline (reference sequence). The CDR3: CASSLAGVGEKLFF. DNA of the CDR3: TGTGCCAGCAGCTTGGCAGGGGTTGGGGAAAAACTGTTTTTT.

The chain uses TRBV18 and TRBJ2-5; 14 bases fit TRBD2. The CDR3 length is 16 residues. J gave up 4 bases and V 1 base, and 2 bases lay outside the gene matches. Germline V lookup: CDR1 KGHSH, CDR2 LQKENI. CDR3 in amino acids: CASSPQGLAGGETQYF. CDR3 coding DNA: TGTGCCAGCTCACCACAAGGACTAGCGGGAGGAGAGACCCAGTACTTC.

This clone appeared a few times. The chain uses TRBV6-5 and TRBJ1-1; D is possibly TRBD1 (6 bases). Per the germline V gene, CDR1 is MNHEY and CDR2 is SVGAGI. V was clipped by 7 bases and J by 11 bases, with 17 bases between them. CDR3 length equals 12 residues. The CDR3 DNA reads TGTGCCAGCAATAACCCGGGGGGGGCGGCTTTCTTT. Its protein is CASNNPGGAAFF.

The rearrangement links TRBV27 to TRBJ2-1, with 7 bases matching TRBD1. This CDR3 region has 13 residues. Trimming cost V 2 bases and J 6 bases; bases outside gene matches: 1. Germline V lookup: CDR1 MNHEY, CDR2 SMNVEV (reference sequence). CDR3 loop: CASSLAGGNEQFF. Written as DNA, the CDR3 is TGTGCCAGCAGTTTAGCAGGGGGCAATGAGCAGTTCTTC.